This TCR beta chain was identified in a study of blood T cell repertoires in COVID-19. Looking at the study overall: Collection of acute and convalescent COVID-19 samples took place in the United States, Italy and Spain. T cells, B-cell-depleted T cells, or PBMCs supplied cDNA or gDNA.

Germline CDR1 WSHSY, CDR2 SAAADI. There are 14 residues in the CDR3. V was cut by 4 bases and J by 2 bases, with 9 bases left in between. The Seattle patients joined while their infection was active and were tracked longitudinally afterward. In the study's own analysis: The assay estimated nucleated cells by amplifying reference gene primers. Produced via immunoSEQ multiplex PCR; TCRdb's table is partial and in-frame only. Clone size and V and J calls were adopted from that table, with D and trimming inferred from the DNA. The sample lists about 98,000 clones; around 87% were seen once. The material sequenced was peripheral blood. The sequence was obtained from a woman between 45 and 60 years old with COVID-19, enrolled during active disease. The V and J genes are TRBV10-2 and TRBJ1-5; D not resolved. The CDR3 reads CASSGLDGNQPQHF. CDR3 bases: TGCGCCAGCAGTGGGTTAGATGGCAATCAGCCCCAGCATTTT.